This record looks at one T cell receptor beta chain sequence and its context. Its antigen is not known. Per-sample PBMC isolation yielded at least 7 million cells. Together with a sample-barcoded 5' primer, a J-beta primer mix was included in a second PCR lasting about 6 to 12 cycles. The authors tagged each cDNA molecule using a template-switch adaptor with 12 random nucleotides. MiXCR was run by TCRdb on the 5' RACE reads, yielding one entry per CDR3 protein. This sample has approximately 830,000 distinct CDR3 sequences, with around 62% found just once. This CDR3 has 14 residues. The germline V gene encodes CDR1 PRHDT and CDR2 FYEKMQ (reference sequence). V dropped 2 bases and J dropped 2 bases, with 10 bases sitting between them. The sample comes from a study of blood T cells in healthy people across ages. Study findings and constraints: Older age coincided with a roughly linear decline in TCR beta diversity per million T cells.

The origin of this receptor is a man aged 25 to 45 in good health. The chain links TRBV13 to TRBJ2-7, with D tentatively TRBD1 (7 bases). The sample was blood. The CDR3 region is CASSLSRGAYEQYF. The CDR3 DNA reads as TGTGCCAGCAGCTTATCCAGGGGGGCCTACGAGCAGTACTTC.